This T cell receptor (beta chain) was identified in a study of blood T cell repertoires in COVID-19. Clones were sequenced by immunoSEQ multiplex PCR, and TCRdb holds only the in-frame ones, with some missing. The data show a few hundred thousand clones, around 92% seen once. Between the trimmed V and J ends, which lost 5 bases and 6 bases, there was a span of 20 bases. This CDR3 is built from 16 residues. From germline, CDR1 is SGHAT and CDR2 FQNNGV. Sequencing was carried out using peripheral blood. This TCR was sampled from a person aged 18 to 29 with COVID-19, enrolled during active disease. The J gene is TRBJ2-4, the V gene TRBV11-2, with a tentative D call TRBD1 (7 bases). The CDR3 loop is CASSPGDSLSVNIQYF. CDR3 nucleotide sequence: TGTGCCAGCAGCCCGGGGGACAGCCTTTCGGTAAACATTCAGTACTTC.